The TCR beta chain described here comes from a study of blood T cells in healthy people across ages. Whole-study findings and limits: No one knew whether donors had CMV, which possibly confounded expanded clonotype changes.

The V gene lost 6 bases and the J gene lost 5 bases, with 26 bases spanning the gap. CDR3 length: 17 amino acids. Germline assignment: CDR1 SNHLY and CDR2 FYNNEI. Each donor gave approximately 9.1 milliliters of peripheral blood. PBMCs numbering at least 7 million were isolated per sample. This clonotype was detected only a few times. What it binds is unknown. Together with a sample-barcoded 5' primer, a J-beta primer mix was included in a second PCR lasting about 6 to 11 cycles. One entry per CDR3 protein, called by TCRdb with MiXCR from the 5' RACE reads. The sample contains fewer than 1,200,000 distinct CDR3 sequences, 20% to 25% of which appear only once. These data were likewise used in another study, on T cells of mothers and their children. That report notes: The study found slightly higher but non-significant overlap in related versus unrelated mother-child pairs.

Input material: blood. The source of this sequence is a girl aged 2-10 years in good health. The V gene is TRBV2, the J gene TRBJ2-7, with D possibly being TRBD1 or TRBD2 (6 bases each). The CDR3 coding sequence is TGTGCCAGCAGGGAGGGTGGTGGAGGGGCAGGGGAGCACGAGCAGTACTTC. Amino acid sequence: CASREGGGGAGEHEQYF.